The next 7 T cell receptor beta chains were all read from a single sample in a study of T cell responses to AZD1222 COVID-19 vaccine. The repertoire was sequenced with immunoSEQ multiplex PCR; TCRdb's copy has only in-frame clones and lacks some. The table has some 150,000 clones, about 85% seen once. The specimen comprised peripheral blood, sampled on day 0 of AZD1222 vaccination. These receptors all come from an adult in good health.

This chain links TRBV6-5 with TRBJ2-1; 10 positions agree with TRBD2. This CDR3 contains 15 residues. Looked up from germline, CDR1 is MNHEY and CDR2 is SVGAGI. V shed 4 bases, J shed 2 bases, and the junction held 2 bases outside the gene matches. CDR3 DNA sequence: TGTGCCAGCAGTTCCAGCGGGGGGGCCTACAATGAGCAGTTCTTC. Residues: CASSSSGGAYNEQFF.

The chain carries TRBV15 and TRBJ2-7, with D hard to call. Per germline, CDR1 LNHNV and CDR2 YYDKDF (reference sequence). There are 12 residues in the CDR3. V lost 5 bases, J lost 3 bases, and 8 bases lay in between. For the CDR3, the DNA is TGTGCCACCAGCTCTACTTACTACGAGCAGTACTTC. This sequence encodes CATSSTYYEQYF.

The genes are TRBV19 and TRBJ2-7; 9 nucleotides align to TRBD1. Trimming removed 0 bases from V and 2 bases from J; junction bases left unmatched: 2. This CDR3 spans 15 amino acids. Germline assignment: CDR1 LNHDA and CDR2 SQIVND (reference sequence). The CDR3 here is CASSIEDRGAYEQYF. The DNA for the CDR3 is TGTGCCAGTAGTATAGAGGACAGGGGTGCCTACGAGCAGTACTTC.

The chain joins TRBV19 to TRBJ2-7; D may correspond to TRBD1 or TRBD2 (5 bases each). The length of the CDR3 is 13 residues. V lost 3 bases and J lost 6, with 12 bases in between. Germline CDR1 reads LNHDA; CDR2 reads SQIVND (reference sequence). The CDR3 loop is CASSIGTIGEQYF. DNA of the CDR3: TGTGCCAGTAGTATTGGGACGATCGGCGAGCAGTACTTC.

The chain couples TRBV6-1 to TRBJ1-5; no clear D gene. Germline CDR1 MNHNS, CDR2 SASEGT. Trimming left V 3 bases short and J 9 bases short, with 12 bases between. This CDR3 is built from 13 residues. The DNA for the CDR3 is TGTGCCAGCAGTGATCACTTGCTGGCGCCCCAGCATTTT. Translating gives CASSDHLLAPQHF.

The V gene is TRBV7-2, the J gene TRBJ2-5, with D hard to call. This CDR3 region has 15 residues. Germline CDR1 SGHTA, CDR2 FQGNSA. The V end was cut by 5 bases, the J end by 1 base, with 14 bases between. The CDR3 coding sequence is TGTGCCAGCAGCCGCGTCAGTCTCGCCCAAGAGACCCAGTACTTC. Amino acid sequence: CASSRVSLAQETQYF.

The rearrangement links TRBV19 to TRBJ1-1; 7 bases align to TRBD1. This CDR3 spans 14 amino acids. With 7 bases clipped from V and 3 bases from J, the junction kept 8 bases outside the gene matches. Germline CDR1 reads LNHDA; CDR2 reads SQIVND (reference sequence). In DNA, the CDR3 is TGTGCCAGTACTAAAGGGGGCAAGGACACTGAAGCTTTCTTT. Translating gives CASTKGGKDTEAFF.